This TCR beta chain comes out of a study of blood T cell repertoires in COVID-19. For the study at large: Whether acute or convalescent, the COVID-19 samples came from the United States, Italy and Spain. Sources were T cells, B-cell-depleted T cells, or PBMCs; the material itself was cDNA or gDNA.

Original processing methods: By means of reference gene primer amplification, nucleated cell counts were estimated. Assay used: immunoSEQ multiplex PCR; TCRdb lists only in-frame clones, some missing. The V and J calls and clone size are taken from that table; D and trimming were inferred from the DNA. The sample holds nearly 110,000 clones, about three quarters seen once. Germline lookup yields CDR1 LNHDA and CDR2 SQIVND (reference sequence). This CDR3 comprises 13 residues. The J segment lost 4 bases and the V segment lost 9 bases, leaving 6 bases of the junction unmatched. Specimen: peripheral blood. The chain couples TRBV19 to TRBJ1-5, with 7 bases identical to TRBD1. This receptor was obtained from a man in his 70s with acute or convalescent COVID-19. The CDR3 region has the DNA TGTGCCAGCGGGGACAGAAGGAATCAGCCCCAGCATTTT. Protein product: CASGDRRNQPQHF.